This T cell receptor (beta chain) was identified during a study of somatic mutations in cytotoxic T cells in rheumatoid arthritis. The study's findings and limits: The antigen targets of the expanded CD8+ clones were unknown.

This CDR3 has 17 residues. V lost 4 bases, J lost 1 base, and 9 bases stayed unmatched. The germline gives CDR1 MNHNS, CDR2 SASEGT. Libraries were prepared by immunoSEQ multiplex PCR; TCRdb keeps only in-frame clonotypes and omits some of them. The sample lists about 25,000 clones, roughly four fifths seen once, with approximately 9.9% in the top ten. About this clone: Its specificity is unknown.

The sequenced sample consisted of CD8+ T cells sorted from blood. The V call is TRBV6-1, the J call TRBJ2-5; 10 nucleotides align to TRBD2. The origin of this receptor is a young woman in good health. CDR3 region: CASSVILAGVSQETQYF. DNA for the CDR3: TGTGCCAGCAGTGTCATCCTAGCGGGGGTTTCCCAAGAGACCCAGTACTTC.